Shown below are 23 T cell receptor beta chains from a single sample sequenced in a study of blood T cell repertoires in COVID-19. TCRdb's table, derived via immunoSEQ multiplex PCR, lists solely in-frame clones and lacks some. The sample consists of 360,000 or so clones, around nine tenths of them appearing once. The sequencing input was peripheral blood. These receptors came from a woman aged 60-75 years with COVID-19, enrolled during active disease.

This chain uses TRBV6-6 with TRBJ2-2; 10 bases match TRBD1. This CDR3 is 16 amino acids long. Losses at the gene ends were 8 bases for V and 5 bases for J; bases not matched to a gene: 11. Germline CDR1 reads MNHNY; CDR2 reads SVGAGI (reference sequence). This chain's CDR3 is CASANGDRGFTGELFF. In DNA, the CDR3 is TGTGCCAGCGCTAACGGGGACAGGGGTTTTACCGGGGAGCTGTTTTTT.

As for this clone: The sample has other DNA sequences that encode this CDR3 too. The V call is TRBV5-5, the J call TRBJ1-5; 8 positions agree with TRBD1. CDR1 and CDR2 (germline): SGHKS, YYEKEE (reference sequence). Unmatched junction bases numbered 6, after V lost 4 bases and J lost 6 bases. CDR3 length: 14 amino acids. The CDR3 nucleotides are TGTGCCAGCAGCCCGACAGGGGTCGTTCAGCCCCAGCATTTT. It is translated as CASSPTGVVQPQHF.

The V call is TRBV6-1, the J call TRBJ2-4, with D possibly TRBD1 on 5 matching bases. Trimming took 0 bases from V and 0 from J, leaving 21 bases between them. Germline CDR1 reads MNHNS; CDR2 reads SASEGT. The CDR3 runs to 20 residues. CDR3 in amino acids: CASSEAGAGSGNLAKNIQYF. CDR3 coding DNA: TGTGCCAGCAGTGAAGCTGGGGCAGGATCGGGTAACTTAGCCAAAAACATTCAGTACTTC.

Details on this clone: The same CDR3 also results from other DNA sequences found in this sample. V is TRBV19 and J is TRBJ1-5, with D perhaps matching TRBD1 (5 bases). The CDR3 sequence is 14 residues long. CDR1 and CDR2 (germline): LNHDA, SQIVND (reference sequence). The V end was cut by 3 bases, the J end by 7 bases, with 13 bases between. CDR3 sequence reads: CASSIGQGGQPQHF. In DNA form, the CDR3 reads TGTGCCAGTAGTATCGGGCAGGGCGGACAGCCCCAGCATTTT.

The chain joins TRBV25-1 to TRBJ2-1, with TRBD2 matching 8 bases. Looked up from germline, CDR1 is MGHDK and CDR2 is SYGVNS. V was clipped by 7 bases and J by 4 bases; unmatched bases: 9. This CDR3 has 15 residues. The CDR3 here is CASIPNGGGYNEQFF. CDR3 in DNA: TGTGCCAGCATCCCGAACGGGGGGGGGTACAATGAGCAGTTCTTC.

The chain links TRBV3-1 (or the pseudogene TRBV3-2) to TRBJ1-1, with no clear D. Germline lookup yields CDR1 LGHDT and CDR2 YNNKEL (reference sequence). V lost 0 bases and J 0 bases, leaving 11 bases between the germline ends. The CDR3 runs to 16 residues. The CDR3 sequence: CASSQDRGNLNTEAFF. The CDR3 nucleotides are TGTGCCAGCAGCCAAGATAGAGGCAATTTGAACACTGAAGCTTTCTTT.

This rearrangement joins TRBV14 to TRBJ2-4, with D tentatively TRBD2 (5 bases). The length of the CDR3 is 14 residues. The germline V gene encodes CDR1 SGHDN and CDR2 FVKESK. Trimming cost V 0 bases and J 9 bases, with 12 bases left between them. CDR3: CASSQDLRAGIQYF. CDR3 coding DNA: TGTGCCAGCAGCCAAGATCTGAGGGCGGGCATTCAGTACTTC.

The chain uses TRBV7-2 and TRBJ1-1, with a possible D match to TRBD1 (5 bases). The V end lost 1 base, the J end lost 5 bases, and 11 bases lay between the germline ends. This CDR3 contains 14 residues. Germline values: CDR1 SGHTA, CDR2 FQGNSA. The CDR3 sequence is CASSLDQGRTEAFF. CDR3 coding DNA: TGTGCCAGCAGCTTAGACCAGGGAAGGACTGAAGCTTTCTTT.

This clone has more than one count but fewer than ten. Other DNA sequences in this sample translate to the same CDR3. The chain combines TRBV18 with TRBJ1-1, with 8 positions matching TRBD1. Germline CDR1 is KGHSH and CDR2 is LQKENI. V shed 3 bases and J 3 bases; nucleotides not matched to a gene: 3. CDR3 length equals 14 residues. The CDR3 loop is CASSPQGADTEAFF. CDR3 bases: TGTGCCAGCTCACCTCAGGGGGCAGACACTGAAGCTTTCTTT.

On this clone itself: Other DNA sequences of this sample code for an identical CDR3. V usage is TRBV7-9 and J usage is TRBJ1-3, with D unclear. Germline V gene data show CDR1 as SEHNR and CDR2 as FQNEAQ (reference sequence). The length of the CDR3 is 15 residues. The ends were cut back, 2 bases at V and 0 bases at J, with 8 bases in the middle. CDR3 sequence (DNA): TGTGCCAGCAGCTTAATGGGGAGCTCTGGAAACACCATATATTTT. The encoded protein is CASSLMGSSGNTIYF.

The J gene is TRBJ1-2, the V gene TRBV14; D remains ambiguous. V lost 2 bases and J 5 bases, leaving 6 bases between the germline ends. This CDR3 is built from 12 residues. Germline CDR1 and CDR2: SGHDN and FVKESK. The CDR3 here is CASSQNSYGYTF. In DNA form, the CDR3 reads TGTGCCAGCAGCCAAAATAGTTATGGCTACACCTTC.

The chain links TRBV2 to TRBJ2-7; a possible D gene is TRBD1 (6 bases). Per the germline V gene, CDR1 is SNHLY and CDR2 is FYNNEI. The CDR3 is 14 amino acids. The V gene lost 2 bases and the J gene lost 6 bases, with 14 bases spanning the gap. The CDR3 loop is CASSERYRATEQYF. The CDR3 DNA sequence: TGTGCCAGCAGTGAACGGTACAGGGCGACCGAGCAGTACTTC.

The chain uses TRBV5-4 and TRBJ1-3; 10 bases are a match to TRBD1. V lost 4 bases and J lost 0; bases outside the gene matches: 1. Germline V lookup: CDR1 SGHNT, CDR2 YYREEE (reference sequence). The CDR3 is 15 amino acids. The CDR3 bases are TGTGCCAGCAGCGGGACAGGGGTCTCTGGAAACACCATATATTTT. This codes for CASSGTGVSGNTIYF.

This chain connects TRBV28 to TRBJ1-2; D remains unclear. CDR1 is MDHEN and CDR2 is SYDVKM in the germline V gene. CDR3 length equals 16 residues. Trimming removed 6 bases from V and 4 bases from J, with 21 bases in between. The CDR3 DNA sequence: TGTGCCAGCAGCTCACTTCCAGCGGAAACTTTCTATGGCTACACCTTC. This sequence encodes CASSSLPAETFYGYTF.

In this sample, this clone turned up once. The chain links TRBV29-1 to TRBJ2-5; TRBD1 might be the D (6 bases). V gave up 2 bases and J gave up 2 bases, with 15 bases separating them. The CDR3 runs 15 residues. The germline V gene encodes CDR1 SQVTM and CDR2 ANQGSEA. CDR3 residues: CSVESPQGRQETQYF. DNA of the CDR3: TGCAGCGTTGAATCCCCACAGGGAAGGCAAGAGACCCAGTACTTC.

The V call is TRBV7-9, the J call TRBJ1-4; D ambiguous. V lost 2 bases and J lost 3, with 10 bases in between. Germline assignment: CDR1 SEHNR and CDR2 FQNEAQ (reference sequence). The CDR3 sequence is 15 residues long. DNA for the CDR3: TGTGCCAGCAGCTTATTTTCCAGCGCTAATGAAAAACTGTTTTTT. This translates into CASSLFSSANEKLFF. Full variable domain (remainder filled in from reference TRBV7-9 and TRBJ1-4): DTGVSQNPRHKITKRGQNVTFRCDPISEHNRLYWYRQTLGQGPEFLTYFQNEAQLEKSRLLSDRFSAERPKGSFSTLEIQRTEQGDSAMYLCASSLFSSANEKLFFGSGTQLSVL.

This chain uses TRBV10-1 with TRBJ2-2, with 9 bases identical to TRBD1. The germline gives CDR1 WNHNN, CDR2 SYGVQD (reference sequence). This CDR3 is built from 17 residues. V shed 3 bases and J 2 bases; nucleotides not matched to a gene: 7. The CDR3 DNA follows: TGCGCCAGCAGTGAACAACCGGGACAGGGAAACACCGGGGAGCTGTTTTTT. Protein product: CASSEQPGQGNTGELFF.

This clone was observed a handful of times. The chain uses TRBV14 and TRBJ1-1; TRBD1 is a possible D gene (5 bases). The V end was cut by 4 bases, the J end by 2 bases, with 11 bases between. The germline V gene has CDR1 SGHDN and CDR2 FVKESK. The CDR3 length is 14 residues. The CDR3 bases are TGTGCCAGCAGCCTCCTAGGGGTCAACACTGAAGCTTTCTTT. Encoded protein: CASSLLGVNTEAFF.

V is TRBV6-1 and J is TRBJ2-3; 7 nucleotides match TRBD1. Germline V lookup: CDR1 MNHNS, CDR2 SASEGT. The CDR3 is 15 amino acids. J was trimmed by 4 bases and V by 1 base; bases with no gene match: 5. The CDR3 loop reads CASSEGQGVADTQYF. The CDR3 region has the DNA TGTGCCAGCAGTGAAGGACAGGGAGTGGCAGATACGCAGTATTTT.

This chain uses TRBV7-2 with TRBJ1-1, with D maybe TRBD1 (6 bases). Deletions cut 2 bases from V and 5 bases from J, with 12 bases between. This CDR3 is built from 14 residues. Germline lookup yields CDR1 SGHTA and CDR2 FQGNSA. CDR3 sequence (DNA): TGTGCCAGCAGCTTAATCGCAGGGGTGACTGAAGCTTTCTTT. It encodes CASSLIAGVTEAFF.

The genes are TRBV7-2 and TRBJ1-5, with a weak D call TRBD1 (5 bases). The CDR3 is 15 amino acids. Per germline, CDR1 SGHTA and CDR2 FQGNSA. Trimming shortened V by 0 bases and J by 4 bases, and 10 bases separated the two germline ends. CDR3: CASSLAGVRNQPQHF. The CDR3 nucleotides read TGTGCCAGCAGCTTAGCAGGGGTGAGGAATCAGCCCCAGCATTTT. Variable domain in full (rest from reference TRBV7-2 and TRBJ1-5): GAGVSQSPSNKVTEKGKDVELRCDPISGHTALYWYRQSLGQGLEFLIYFQGNSAPDKSGLPSDRFSAERTGGSVSTLTIQRTQQEDSAVYLCASSLAGVRNQPQHFGDGTRLSIL.

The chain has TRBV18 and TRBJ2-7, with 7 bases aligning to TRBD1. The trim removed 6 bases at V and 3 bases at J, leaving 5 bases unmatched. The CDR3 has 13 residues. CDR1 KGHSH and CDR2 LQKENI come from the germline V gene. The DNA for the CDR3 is TGTGCCAGCTCTAAGGACAGGAACTACGAGCAGTACTTC. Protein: CASSKDRNYEQYF.

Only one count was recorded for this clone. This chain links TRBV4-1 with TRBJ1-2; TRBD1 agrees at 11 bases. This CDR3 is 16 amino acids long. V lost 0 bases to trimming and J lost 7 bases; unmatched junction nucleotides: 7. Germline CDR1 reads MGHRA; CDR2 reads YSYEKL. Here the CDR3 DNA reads TGCGCCAGCAGCCAAGAAGATGGGACAGGGGGTTTTGGCTACACCTTC. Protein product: CASSQEDGTGGFGYTF.